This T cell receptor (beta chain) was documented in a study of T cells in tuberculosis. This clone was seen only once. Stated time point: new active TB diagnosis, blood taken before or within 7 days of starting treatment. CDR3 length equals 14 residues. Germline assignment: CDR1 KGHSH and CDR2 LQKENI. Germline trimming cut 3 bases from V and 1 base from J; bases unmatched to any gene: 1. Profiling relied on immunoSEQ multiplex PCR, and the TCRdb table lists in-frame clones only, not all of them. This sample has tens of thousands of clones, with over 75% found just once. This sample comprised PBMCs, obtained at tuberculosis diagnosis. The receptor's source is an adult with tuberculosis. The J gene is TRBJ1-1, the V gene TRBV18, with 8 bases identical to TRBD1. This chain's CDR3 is CASSPGTGNTEAFF. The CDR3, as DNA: TGTGCCAGCTCACCCGGGACAGGGAACACTGAAGCTTTCTTT.